One sample yielded the 4 T cell receptor beta chains listed below, sequenced in a study of cytomegalovirus exposure and HLA in healthy donors. Amplification used 60 Vbeta primers and 13 Jbeta primers. Assay used: immunoSEQ multiplex PCR; TCRdb lists only in-frame clones, some missing. The profile shows around 300,000 clones, around 65% of them singletons. Sequencing was carried out using PBMCs. The origin of the receptors is a female donor in good health and CMV-seronegative.

This clone has a handful of counts. The chain is built from TRBV6-1 and TRBJ1-1; TRBD1 matches 7 bases. Germline lookup yields CDR1 MNHNS and CDR2 SASEGT. The CDR3 covers 14 residues. V was pared by 5 bases and J by 1 base, with 4 bases of the junction left unmatched. DNA for the CDR3: TGTGCCAGCAGTCTCCGGGACAGGAACACTGAAGCTTTCTTT. Translating gives CASSLRDRNTEAFF.

This clone occurred once. V is TRBV4-1 and J is TRBJ2-1; 11 nucleotides match TRBD2. V trimming: 0 bases; J trimming: 7 bases; junction bases outside the gene matches: 8. The length of the CDR3 is 17 residues. CDR1 is MGHRA and CDR2 is YSYEKL in the germline V gene. The CDR3 nucleotides are TGCGCCAGCAGCCAAGAAGAAACTAGCGGGAGAGGGAATGAGCAGTTCTTC. It codes for CASSQEETSGRGNEQFF.

Here the CDR3 reads CASSFRGSTDTQYF. The CDR3 DNA reads as TGTGCCAGCAGTTTCAGGGGCAGCACAGATACGCAGTATTTT. The chain uses TRBV6-5 and TRBJ2-3, with D tentatively TRBD1 (6 bases). The CDR3 sequence is 14 residues long. V was shortened by 4 bases and J by 0 bases, with 8 bases between the two germline ends. Per the germline V gene, CDR1 is MNHEY and CDR2 is SVGAGI.

This clone was seen just once. V usage is TRBV5-4 and J usage is TRBJ2-5; 8 positions agree with TRBD2. Germline lookup yields CDR1 SGHNT and CDR2 YYREEE (reference sequence). The CDR3 covers 15 residues. V lost 1 base to trimming and J lost 2 bases; unmatched junction nucleotides: 4. The CDR3 nucleotides read TGTGCCAGCAGCTTGTACCTAGCGGGTCAAGAGACCCAGTACTTC. This translates into CASSLYLAGQETQYF.